This TCR beta chain was retrieved from a study of lymphopenia after photon versus proton radiotherapy. Study-wide points: After the lymphocyte nadir, photon-treated repertoires showed oligoclonal expansion, especially of CD8+ Temra cells. Better survival with proton therapy was suggested as possible, not demonstrated. Relative stability marked proton patients; photon patients lost diversity and naive cells.

Concerning this clone itself: As yet, its antigen is unknown.

The CDR3 runs to 13 residues. The V end lost 6 bases, the J end lost 2 bases, and 7 bases lay between the germline ends. In germline, CDR1 is SGHTA, CDR2 FQGNSA. TCRdb keeps only in-frame clones here, not all; method: immunoSEQ multiplex PCR. The sample lists about 53,000 clones, over 70% seen once, with roughly 29% in the top ten. The chain employs TRBV7-2 and TRBJ2-2, with a tentative D call TRBD1 (5 bases). Sequencing was performed on peripheral blood, taken from a patient treated with photon-based radiotherapy. This sequence originates from a middle-aged man with gastric cancer. Here the CDR3 reads CASRGPNTGELFF. The CDR3 DNA is TGTGCCAGCAGGGGGCCCAACACCGGGGAGCTGTTTTTT.